The 20 T cell receptor beta chains presented below share a single source sample, sequenced in a study of read filtering for tumor transcriptome and immune sequencing. From 400 to 450 ng of RNA, a library with molecular barcoded alpha/delta and beta/gamma adaptors was made. TCRdb analysed the reads with MiXCR anew, one entry per CDR3 protein. The repertoire consists of 35,000 to 50,000 distinct CDR3 sequences, with more than 13% occurring once and the leading ten covering 5.5% to 8%. Sequencing was carried out using a population of CD138-negative cells sorted from bone marrow. The receptors derive from a donor over 35 with multiple myeloma.

Concerning this clonotype: One end of the junction fails to match germline, which may point to a read error. CDR3 protein: CASRRPGVEAFF. The CDR3 nucleotides read TGTGCCAGCAGGCGCCCTGGGGTTGAAGCCTTCTTT. The chain carries TRBV11-2 and TRBJ1-1, with D hard to call. From germline, CDR1 is SGHAT and CDR2 FQNNGV. This CDR3 comprises 12 residues.

This clonotype was counted at least ten times. This rearrangement joins TRBV5-1 to TRBJ2-5; 9 bases are a match to TRBD2. The ends lost 0 bases at V and 3 bases at J; junction bases unmatched: 3. Germline CDR1 reads SGHRS; CDR2 reads YFSETQ. This CDR3 comprises 15 residues. CDR3: CASSLAVAGEETQYF. CDR3 DNA sequence: TGCGCCAGCAGCTTGGCCGTAGCGGGGGAAGAGACCCAGTACTTC.

In this sample, this clonotype turned up many times. The J gene is TRBJ1-3, the V gene TRBV9; unclear D gene. CDR1 SGDLS and CDR2 YYNGEE come from the germline V gene. The CDR3 runs to 16 residues. V lost 0 bases to trimming and J lost 2 bases, with 12 bases between them. CDR3 amino acids: CASSVATGIAGNTIYF. CDR3 DNA: TGTGCCAGCAGCGTAGCTACGGGGATAGCTGGAAACACCATATATTTT.

The V and J genes are TRBV7-6 and TRBJ1-3; perhaps TRBD1 as D (5 bases). The CDR3 totals 16 residues. CDR1 SGHVS and CDR2 FNYEAQ come from the germline V gene. Trimming cost V 5 bases and J 0 bases, with 14 bases left between them. CDR3 nucleotide sequence: TGTGCCAGCAGCCGTGGGGCGGGAACCTCTGGAAACACCATATATTTT. Its translation is CASSRGAGTSGNTIYF. Full variable domain (outside the CDR3, taken from reference TRBV7-6 and TRBJ1-3): GAGVSQSPRYKVTKRGQDVALRCDPISGHVSLYWYRQALGQGPEFLTYFNYEAQQDKSGLPNDRFSAERPEGSISTLTIQRTEQRDSAMYRCASSRGAGTSGNTIYFGEGSWLTVV.

On this clonotype itself: This is likely an artifact of a read error, given a far larger clone one base away. The chain employs TRBV12-3 or TRBV12-4 and TRBJ2-1, with D tentatively TRBD1 (5 bases). The V end lost 10 bases, the J end lost 1 base, and 11 bases lay between the germline ends. The CDR3 is 13 amino acids. CDR3 residues: CATRQLSYNEQFF. CDR3 bases: TGTGCCACCAGACAGTTATCCTACAATGAGCAGTTCTTC.

This clonotype occurred many times. V is TRBV7-6 and J is TRBJ2-5; no clear D gene. Deletions cut 3 bases from V and 4 bases from J, with 15 bases between. This CDR3 spans 15 amino acids. CDR1 and CDR2 (germline): SGHVS, FNYEAQ. CDR3 bases: TGTGCCAGCAGCTTCCCCAACCCCTCCGGAGAGACCCAGTACTTC. Its translation: CASSFPNPSGETQYF.

The chain has TRBV19 and TRBJ1-1; tentatively, D is TRBD1 (5 bases). Per the germline V gene, CDR1 is LNHDA and CDR2 is SQIVND (reference sequence). The CDR3 is made up of 14 amino acids. Trimming pared 7 bases from V and 1 base from J, leaving 13 bases between. In nucleotides, the CDR3 is TGTGCCAGTACTGACGGAGGGACGAACACTGAAGCTTTCTTT. Its translation: CASTDGGTNTEAFF.

This clonotype was counted ten times or more. V gene TRBV6-2 or TRBV6-3 combines with J gene TRBJ2-2; the match to TRBD2 covers 15 bases. The J segment lost 4 bases and the V segment lost 2 bases, leaving 8 bases of the junction unmatched. CDR1 is MNHEY and CDR2 is SVGEGT in the germline V gene. The CDR3 is 19 residues long. CDR3 DNA sequence: TGTGCCAGCAGTTACCCTAGGACTAGCGGGGGGGCTGGCACCGGGGAGCTGTTTTTT. It translates to CASSYPRTSGGAGTGELFF.

Many counts were recorded for this clonotype. The rearrangement uses TRBV15 and TRBJ1-4; D might be TRBD1 (6 bases). The CDR3 runs 17 residues. Trimming shortened V by 3 bases and J by 4 bases, and 18 bases separated the two germline ends. CDR1 and CDR2 from the germline V gene are LNHNV and YYDKDF (reference sequence). Written as DNA, the CDR3 is TGTGCCACCAGCAGTGGCAGGGGACACGCCGATAATGAAAAACTGTTTTTT. It yields the protein CATSSGRGHADNEKLFF.

This clonotype was recorded at least ten times. The chain links TRBV5-1 to TRBJ2-7, with TRBD1 matching 7 bases. The CDR3 is made up of 15 amino acids. Germline loops: CDR1 SGHRS, CDR2 YFSETQ. V shed 4 bases, J shed 0 bases, and the junction held 7 bases outside the gene matches. The CDR3 coding sequence is TGCGCCAGCAGCCCCAGACAGGGAATCTCCTACGAGCAGTACTTC. This encodes CASSPRQGISYEQYF.

About this clonotype: The junction does not match germline at one end; this may be a read error. The CDR3 DNA is TGCGGTGCTAAAGATCCTAGCGGGAGAATCTACGAGCAGTACTTC. This sequence encodes CGAKDPSGRIYEQYF. V usage is TRBV20-1 and J usage is TRBJ2-7; 10 nucleotides agree with TRBD2. The CDR3 has 15 residues. Germline V gene sequence: CDR1 DFQATT, CDR2 SNEGSKA (reference sequence).

This clonotype has ten or more counts. This chain uses TRBV9 with TRBJ1-5; D is ambiguous. In germline, CDR1 is SGDLS, CDR2 YYNGEE. The V end was cut by 0 bases, the J end by 5 bases, with 9 bases between. The CDR3 is made up of 14 amino acids. The CDR3 DNA follows: TGTGCCAGCAGCGTAGATCCGGGCTATCAGCCCCAGCATTTT. It codes for CASSVDPGYQPQHF. Filled out from reference TRBV9 and TRBJ1-5, the complete variable domain reads DSGVTQTPKHLITATGQRVTLRCSPRSGDLSVYWYQQSLDQGLQFLIQYYNGEERAKGNILERFSAQQFPDLHSELNLSSLELGDSALYFCASSVDPGYQPQHFGDGTRLSIL.

This sequence joins TRBV5-1 and TRBJ2-2; 7 bases match TRBD1. J lost 1 base, V lost 1 base, and 4 bases had no gene match. The CDR3 runs 16 residues. Germline-derived CDR1 and CDR2 are SGHRS and YFSETQ. The CDR3 here is CASSLSAGGNTGELFF. As DNA, the CDR3 is TGCGCCAGCAGCTTGTCGGCAGGGGGGAACACCGGGGAGCTGTTTTTT.

The table lists this clonotype with many counts. The genes are TRBV6-1 and TRBJ1-1, with D perhaps TRBD1 (5 bases). The CDR3 is 11 amino acids. Germline V lookup: CDR1 MNHNS, CDR2 SASEGT. The germline V and J ends were trimmed by 2 bases and 11 bases, with 9 bases remaining between them. The CDR3 DNA reads TGTGCCAGCAGTGAACAGGGCGGCGCTTTCTTT. Its translation: CASSEQGGAFF.

This clonotype was seen at least ten times. In nucleotides, the CDR3 is TGTGCCAGCAGTTTAGCGCAAGGGACAGGGGAGCGAGAGACCCAGTACTTC. This gives the protein CASSLAQGTGERETQYF. This rearrangement joins TRBV12-3 or TRBV12-4 to TRBJ2-5; the match to TRBD1 covers 10 bases. The CDR3 length is 17 residues. Trimming removed 0 bases from V and 4 bases from J; junction bases left unmatched: 8.

On this clonotype: It may be a read error: a sequence one base away is much more abundant. Since the CDR3 does not end with the conserved phenylalanine or tryptophan, this likely comes from a read error. The V and J genes are TRBV5-1 and TRBJ2-7; 12 positions match TRBD1. The V segment lost 6 bases and the J segment 6 bases; nucleotides outside the gene matches: 4. Germline V lookup: CDR1 SGHRS, CDR2 YFSETQ. The CDR3 runs to 13 residues. CDR3: CASTGTGGGEQYY. Here the CDR3 DNA reads TGCGCCAGCACTGGGACAGGGGGCGGCGAGCAGTACTAC.

This clonotype was recorded many times. The CDR3 region has the DNA TGTGCCAGCAGCGAAACCGGGACAGGGGTCACAGATACGCAGTATTTT. Residues: CASSETGTGVTDTQYF. The chain carries TRBV5-5 and TRBJ2-3, with 10 bases matching TRBD1. V trimming: 4 bases; J trimming: 2 bases; junction bases outside the gene matches: 7. Per germline, CDR1 SGHKS and CDR2 YYEKEE (reference sequence). The CDR3 loop spans 16 amino acids.

This clonotype was recorded at least ten times. A much larger clone is a single base away; this may be a read error. The chain recombines TRBV5-6 with TRBJ2-1; D is uncertain. CDR3 length: 12 amino acids. The V gene's germline CDR1 is SGHDT and CDR2 YYEEEE. The CDR3 spells CASSHRYNGQFF. CDR3 DNA: TGTGCCAGCAGCCACAGATACAATGGGCAGTTCTTC.

Many counts were recorded for this clonotype. Being one base from a much bigger clone, this may be a read error. The gene calls are TRBV4-1 and TRBJ1-5, with a tentative D call TRBD1 (6 bases). The CDR3 sequence is 14 residues long. The germline V gene encodes CDR1 MGHRA and CDR2 YSYEKL. Between the trimmed V and J ends, which lost 1 base and 6 bases, there was a span of 10 bases. The CDR3 DNA sequence: TGCGCCAGCAGCCAAGCGCGGGGGCCTCAGCCCCAGCATTTT. Translating gives CASSQARGPQPQHF.

The sample holds many counts of this clonotype. The conserved final phenylalanine or tryptophan is absent from the CDR3, which likely points to a read error. This chain links TRBV29-1 with TRBJ1-1, with D uncertain. Germline V gives CDR1 SQVTM, CDR2 ANQGSEA. The ends were cut back, 4 bases at V and 8 bases at J, with 14 bases in the middle. There are 12 residues in the CDR3. CDR3 DNA sequence: TGCAGCGTTGGGTTAGTACCCGGGGAAGCTTTCATT. Translated, it gives CSVGLVPGEAFI.